This T cell receptor beta chain came from a study of blood T cell repertoires in COVID-19. The overall study: Sites across the United States, Italy and Spain contributed samples from acute and convalescent COVID-19. The cDNA or gDNA used as material had been derived from T cells, B-cell-depleted T cells, or PBMCs.

Original processing methods: Reference gene primers were amplified, and this amplification served to estimate nucleated cell counts. Clones were read by immunoSEQ multiplex PCR, and TCRdb kept only the in-frame ones, dropping some. The D gene and trimming were derived from the DNA, and the V and J assignments and clone size from that table. The table includes about 35,000 clones, about 90% detected once. Germline lookup yields CDR1 LGHNA and CDR2 YSLEER. Trimming removed 0 bases at V and 6 bases at J, with 5 bases between. The CDR3 is 13 amino acids. The rearrangement joins TRBV4-3 to TRBJ2-2; D is undetermined. Sequencing input: peripheral blood. This clonotype was obtained from a human donor in a cohort sampled during active COVID-19. The CDR3 loop is CASSQDSAGELFF. The CDR3 coding sequence is TGCGCCAGCAGCCAAGATTCGGCCGGGGAGCTGTTTTTT.